The rows below give T cell receptor beta chains drawn from one sample of a study of tumor-infiltrating lymphocytes in primary liver carcinoma. In TCRdb, the multiplex PCR reads were re-called with MiXCR into one record per CDR3 protein. The profile shows 200,000 or so distinct CDR3 sequences, 65% of them singletons. The sample taken for sequencing was peripheral blood. The receptors originated from a woman aged 60-70 years with primary liver carcinoma and hepatitis B virus infection. Each CDR3 is given with its conserved first and last residue. Each record gives: J gene, D gene, clone size, V gene, CDR3 protein, CDR3 DNA. D genes are given only for firm matches. Clone size is shown for a subset of rows, as once, few, many or a class of expanded clone.

j_gene: TRBJ2-7; d_gene: TRBD2; abundance: NA; v_gene: TRBV10-3; CDR3aa: CAISGGRFNEQYF; CDR3nt: TGTGCCATCAGTGGCGGGAGGTTCAACGAGCAGTACTTC
j_gene: TRBJ2-7; d_gene: NA; abundance: NA; v_gene: TRBV29-1; CDR3aa: CSVESKGREEYF; CDR3nt: TGCAGCGTTGAAAGCAAAGGCCGCGAGGAGTACTTC
j_gene: TRBJ1-1; d_gene: NA; abundance: NA; v_gene: TRBV29-1; CDR3aa: CSAFEDSMNTDAFF; CDR3nt: TGCAGCGCGTTCGAGGACAGCATGAACACTGATGCTTTCTTT
j_gene: TRBJ1-4; d_gene: NA; abundance: once; v_gene: TRBV5-6; CDR3aa: CASSLASGVDEKLFF; CDR3nt: TGTGCCAGCAGCTTGGCCTCCGGGGTGGATGAAAAACTGTTTTTT
j_gene: TRBJ1-1; d_gene: NA; abundance: NA; v_gene: TRBV6-5; CDR3aa: CASSRPDATNTEAFF; CDR3nt: TGTGCCAGCAGTAGGCCGGACGCAACTAACACTGAAGCTTTCTTT
j_gene: TRBJ1-2; d_gene: NA; abundance: NA; v_gene: TRBV11-2; CDR3aa: CASSPQSGDRGYTF; CDR3nt: TGTGCCAGCAGCCCACAAAGTGGAGATAGGGGCTACACCTTC
j_gene: TRBJ2-2; d_gene: NA; abundance: NA; v_gene: TRBV5-1; CDR3aa: CVSSFGGPNTGELFF; CDR3nt: TGCGTCAGCAGCTTCGGGGGCCCGAACACCGGGGAGCTGTTTTTT
j_gene: TRBJ2-5; d_gene: NA; abundance: NA; v_gene: TRBV2; CDR3aa: CASREQGWESQYF; CDR3nt: TGTGCCAGCAGAGAACAGGGATGGGAGTCCCAGTACTTC
j_gene: TRBJ1-2; d_gene: TRBD1; abundance: NA; v_gene: TRBV11-3; CDR3aa: CASSQAVGQGEPSGYTF; CDR3nt: TGTGCCAGCAGCCAGGCAGTTGGACAGGGGGAGCCTAGTGGTTACACCTTC
j_gene: TRBJ2-7; d_gene: TRBD2; abundance: NA; v_gene: TRBV20-1; CDR3aa: CSARDPVSGRSHPTEQYF; CDR3nt: TGCAGTGCTAGAGATCCCGTTAGCGGGAGGTCCCACCCAACTGAGCAGTACTTC
j_gene: TRBJ2-1; d_gene: NA; abundance: NA; v_gene: TRBV11-1; CDR3aa: CGSSDRRASGNEQFF; CDR3nt: TGTGGCAGCAGCGACCGCAGGGCTTCGGGGAATGAGCAGTTCTTC
j_gene: TRBJ2-4; d_gene: NA; abundance: NA; v_gene: TRBV5-5; CDR3aa: CVSSPGTQNIQYF; CDR3nt: TGTGTCAGTAGTCCCGGGACCCAAAACATTCAGTACTTC
j_gene: TRBJ2-2; d_gene: TRBD2; abundance: NA; v_gene: TRBV6-1; CDR3aa: CASSKSSGRGTGELFF; CDR3nt: TGTGCCAGCAGTAAGAGTAGCGGGAGAGGAACCGGGGAGCTGTTTTTT
j_gene: TRBJ1-1; d_gene: NA; abundance: many; v_gene: TRBV6-1; CDR3aa: CASSGRDRAFVEAFF; CDR3nt: TGTGCCAGCAGTGGACGGGACCGAGCTTTCGTTGAAGCTTTCTTT
j_gene: TRBJ2-1; d_gene: NA; abundance: many; v_gene: TRBV6-1; CDR3aa: CASSELGTEDNEQFF; CDR3nt: TGTGCCAGCAGTGAATTAGGGACGGAGGACAATGAGCAGTTCTTC
j_gene: TRBJ1-1; d_gene: TRBD1; abundance: few; v_gene: TRBV28; CDR3aa: CASSSRSTGGAALYGEAFF; CDR3nt: TGTGCCAGCAGTTCGCGGTCCACAGGGGGGGCCGCACTTTACGGTGAAGCTTTCTTT
j_gene: TRBJ2-7; d_gene: TRBD2; abundance: NA; v_gene: TRBV7-8; CDR3aa: CASSLETSVYEQYF; CDR3nt: TGTGCCAGCAGCTTAGAGACTAGCGTTTACGAGCAGTACTTC
j_gene: TRBJ2-3; d_gene: NA; abundance: many; v_gene: TRBV2; CDR3aa: CASSTGADTQYF; CDR3nt: TGTGCCAGCAGTACGGGGGCAGATACGCAGTATTTT
j_gene: TRBJ1-1; d_gene: NA; abundance: few; v_gene: TRBV6-5; CDR3aa: CASSYRGSTEAFF; CDR3nt: TGTGCCAGCAGTTACAGAGGGTCCACTGAAGCTTTCTTT
j_gene: TRBJ2-2; d_gene: TRBD2; abundance: many; v_gene: TRBV13; CDR3aa: CASSLPRLAGDTGELFF; CDR3nt: TGTGCCAGCAGCTTACCTCGGCTAGCGGGCGACACCGGGGAGCTGTTTTTT
j_gene: TRBJ2-3; d_gene: NA; abundance: few; v_gene: TRBV28; CDR3aa: CASSSPGRGSTDTQYF; CDR3nt: TGTGCCAGCAGCTCGCCGGGGAGAGGGAGCACAGATACGCAGTATTTT
j_gene: TRBJ1-1; d_gene: NA; abundance: NA; v_gene: TRBV11-3; CDR3aa: CASGPTGRREAFF; CDR3nt: TGTGCAAGCGGTCCGACAGGCCGAAGAGAAGCTTTCTTT
j_gene: TRBJ1-1; d_gene: NA; abundance: NA; v_gene: TRBV6-5; CDR3aa: CVSSYQDGLNTGAFF; CDR3nt: TGTGTCAGCAGTTACCAGGACGGCCTGAACACCGGAGCTTTCTTT
j_gene: TRBJ2-2; d_gene: TRBD1; abundance: few; v_gene: TRBV5-6; CDR3aa: CASSLVTGFGELFF; CDR3nt: TGTGCCAGCAGCTTGGTGACAGGGTTCGGGGAGCTGTTTTTT
j_gene: TRBJ2-5; d_gene: TRBD2; abundance: many; v_gene: TRBV29-1; CDR3aa: CSALRDYLQETQYF; CDR3nt: TGCAGTGCTTTGAGGGACTACCTCCAAGAGACCCAGTACTTC
j_gene: TRBJ2-1; d_gene: TRBD1; abundance: NA; v_gene: TRBV19; CDR3aa: CASNDRVNEQFF; CDR3nt: TGTGCCAGTAATGACAGGGTCAATGAGCAGTTCTTC
j_gene: TRBJ1-6; d_gene: NA; abundance: once; v_gene: TRBV11-2; CDR3aa: CASNQPRHNSPLHF; CDR3nt: TGTGCCAGCAACCAACCCCGACATAATTCACCCCTCCACTTT
j_gene: TRBJ2-7; d_gene: TRBD1; abundance: once; v_gene: TRBV5-4; CDR3aa: CASCLGDRGGEQYF; CDR3nt: TGTGCCAGCTGCTTGGGGGACAGGGGCGGTGAGCAGTACTTC
j_gene: TRBJ1-1; d_gene: NA; abundance: many; v_gene: TRBV29-1; CDR3aa: CSVVTAEAFF; CDR3nt: TGCAGCGTTGTGACAGCTGAAGCTTTCTTT
j_gene: TRBJ2-3; d_gene: TRBD2; abundance: NA; v_gene: TRBV6-1; CDR3aa: CASTGQSVSGLGTDTQYF; CDR3nt: TGTGCCAGCACCGGACAATCGGTTAGCGGGCTTGGCACAGATACGCAGTATTTT
j_gene: TRBJ2-1; d_gene: TRBD2; abundance: NA; v_gene: TRBV24-1; CDR3aa: CATSDPSGGNNEQFF; CDR3nt: TGTGCCACCAGTGACCCTAGCGGGGGAAACAATGAGCAGTTCTTC
j_gene: TRBJ2-3; d_gene: TRBD2; abundance: NA; v_gene: TRBV20-1; CDR3aa: CSARAQLAKSTDTQYF; CDR3nt: TGCAGTGCTAGAGCTCAACTAGCGAAAAGCACAGATACGCAGTATTTT